This passage covers 30 T cell receptor beta chains from one sample sequenced in a study of beta chain features in type 1 diabetes. Study-level findings and limits: Shortening that was moderate but significant affected the TCRB CDR3s of Type 1 diabetes patients in all four CD4+ subsets.

All of the isolated RNA was reverse transcribed, so expressed TCRB transcripts were sequenced. The method was immunoSEQ multiplex PCR; TCRdb's version includes in-frame clones alone and lacks a portion of them. In the table there are 150,000 to 200,000 clones, around 9.7% of which are singletons. These receptors have no known antigen. The sequencing input was central memory CD4+ T cells from blood. The receptors come from a woman aged 25 to 39 with type 1 diabetes.

This clone came up a few times. In DNA, the CDR3 is TGTGCCAGCAGTGTACAGGGGGCTAATCAGCCCCAGCATTTT. Translating gives CASSVQGANQPQHF. The genes are TRBV2 and TRBJ1-5; 9 bases map to TRBD1. Germline trimming cut 4 bases from V and 4 bases from J; bases unmatched to any gene: 2. The CDR3 covers 14 residues. CDR1 SNHLY and CDR2 FYNNEI come from the germline V gene.

This clone was detected only a few times. This chain uses TRBV7-9 with TRBJ2-7; 12 nucleotides match TRBD1. CDR3 length: 14 residues. Germline CDR1 and CDR2: SEHNR and FQNEAQ (reference sequence). Trimming took 4 bases from V and 5 from J; bases not matched to a gene: 3. DNA of the CDR3: TGTGCCAGCAGCTCCGGGACAGGGGGCGACGAGCAGTACTTC. Its translation is CASSSGTGGDEQYF.

The CDR3 sequence is CASSGTDAFSGANVLTF. In DNA, the CDR3 is TGTGCCAGCAGCGGGACTGACGCGTTCTCTGGGGCCAACGTCCTGACTTTC. This chain connects TRBV9 to TRBJ2-6, with D perhaps TRBD2 (5 bases). Trimming removed 3 bases at V and 0 bases at J, with 13 bases between. From germline, CDR1 is SGDLS and CDR2 YYNGEE. The CDR3 totals 17 residues.

V and J are TRBV30 and TRBJ1-3; D call uncertain. The CDR3 runs to 13 residues. Deletions cut 1 base from V and 0 bases from J, with 4 bases between. Germline V lookup: CDR1 GTSNPN, CDR2 SVGIG (reference sequence). The CDR3 region is CAWSEASGNTIYF. CDR3 coding DNA: TGTGCCTGGAGTGAAGCCTCTGGAAACACCATATATTTT.

The chain combines TRBV10-1 with TRBJ1-1, with TRBD1 identical over 8 bases. Germline CDR1 reads WNHNN; CDR2 reads SYGVQD (reference sequence). This CDR3 spans 16 amino acids. V lost 0 bases to trimming and J lost 4 bases; unmatched junction nucleotides: 7. This chain's CDR3 is CASSESDTGGATEAFF. The CDR3 DNA reads TGCGCCAGCAGTGAGTCCGATACAGGGGGTGCCACTGAAGCTTTCTTT.

This chain connects TRBV7-9 to TRBJ1-3; 7 positions match TRBD1. Losses at the gene ends were 2 bases for V and 0 bases for J; bases not matched to a gene: 7. The CDR3 is 17 amino acids. The germline V gene has CDR1 SEHNR and CDR2 FQNEAQ (reference sequence). The CDR3 coding sequence is TGTGCCAGCAGCTTATCCGGGGACAGTTCCTCTGGAAACACCATATATTTT. It is translated as CASSLSGDSSSGNTIYF.

This clone was observed a handful of times. The V gene is TRBV7-3, the J gene TRBJ2-1; 9 nucleotides align to TRBD1. Losses at the gene ends were 2 bases for V and 6 bases for J; bases not matched to a gene: 8. CDR1 is SGHTA and CDR2 is FQGTGA in the germline V gene. The CDR3 sequence is 16 residues long. This chain's CDR3 is CASSLATGGRGNEQFF. The DNA for the CDR3 is TGTGCCAGCAGCTTAGCGACAGGGGGTAGAGGCAATGAGCAGTTCTTC. Using reference TRBV7-3 and TRBJ2-1 for the parts outside the CDR3, the full variable domain is GAGVSQTPSNKVTEKGKYVELRCDPISGHTALYWYRQSLGQGPEFLIYFQGTGAADDSGLPNDRFFAVRPEGSVSTLKIQRTERGDSAVYLCASSLATGGRGNEQFFGPGTRLTVL.

This clone was recorded a few times. V gene TRBV11-2 combines with J gene TRBJ2-1; TRBD2 agrees at 13 bases. Germline V gene data show CDR1 as SGHAT and CDR2 as FQNNGV. The CDR3 spans 16 residues. The trim removed 1 base at V and 4 bases at J, leaving 1 base unmatched. In nucleotides, the CDR3 is TGTGCCAGCAGCTTAGGGGGACTAGCGGGATACAATGAGCAGTTCTTC. This encodes CASSLGGLAGYNEQFF.

The chain is built from TRBV18 and TRBJ2-7, with D unclear. The germline V gene encodes CDR1 KGHSH and CDR2 LQKENI. V was clipped by 4 bases and J by 2 bases, with 9 bases between them. The CDR3 runs 13 residues. The CDR3 here is CASSRGHPYEQYF. For the CDR3, the DNA is TGTGCCAGCTCACGCGGCCATCCCTACGAGCAGTACTTC. Complete variable domain (other parts from reference TRBV18 and TRBJ2-7): NAGVMQNPRHLVRRRGQEARLRCSPMKGHSHVYWYRQLPEEGLKFMVYLQKENIIDESGMPKERFSAEFPKEGPSILRIQQVVRGDSAAYFCASSRGHPYEQYFGPGTRLTVT.

This sequence joins TRBV29-1 and TRBJ1-1; possible D gene TRBD1, 6 bases. Between the trimmed V and J ends, which lost 4 bases and 4 bases, there was a span of 10 bases. The CDR3 length is 12 residues. CDR1 is SQVTM, CDR2 ANQGSEA, per germline. Here the CDR3 reads CSVAIQGTEAFF. The CDR3 DNA follows: TGCAGCGTTGCCATACAGGGCACTGAAGCTTTCTTT.

The genes are TRBV6-1 and TRBJ2-7; 9 nucleotides agree with TRBD2. The J segment lost 6 bases and the V segment lost 4 bases, leaving 16 bases of the junction unmatched. This CDR3 comprises 17 residues. The germline gives CDR1 MNHNS, CDR2 SASEGT. CDR3: CASSAGGLAPYSSEQYF. The CDR3 DNA is TGTGCCAGCAGTGCCGGGGGACTAGCCCCTTATTCATCCGAGCAGTACTTC.

A few counts support this clone. The chain employs TRBV5-4 and TRBJ2-1; 8 bases fit TRBD2. The germline V gene has CDR1 SGHNT and CDR2 YYREEE (reference sequence). The CDR3 is made up of 15 amino acids. J lost 8 bases, V lost 4 bases, and 11 bases had no gene match. The CDR3 region is CASSPLGGRRHEQFF. The CDR3 DNA sequence: TGTGCCAGCAGCCCCCTTGGCGGGAGGAGACATGAGCAGTTCTTC.

The rearrangement uses TRBV9 and TRBJ1-4; D remains unclear. The CDR3 is 16 amino acids. V was trimmed by 0 bases and J by 5 bases, leaving 14 bases between them. Germline assignment: CDR1 SGDLS and CDR2 YYNGEE. CDR3 residues: CASSVGALESNEKLFF. The DNA for the CDR3 is TGTGCCAGCAGCGTAGGTGCCCTAGAATCGAATGAAAAACTGTTTTTT. Drawing the rest from reference TRBV9 and TRBJ1-4, the complete variable domain is DSGVTQTPKHLITATGQRVTLRCSPRSGDLSVYWYQQSLDQGLQFLIQYYNGEERAKGNILERFSAQQFPDLHSELNLSSLELGDSALYFCASSVGALESNEKLFFGSGTQLSVL.

The V call is TRBV5-1, the J call TRBJ2-7; 9 bases map to TRBD1. The V and J ends lost 4 bases and 3 bases, in that order; junction bases with no gene match: 2. In germline, CDR1 is SGHRS, CDR2 YFSETQ. The CDR3 totals 13 residues. The CDR3 loop is CASSGTGSYEQYF. Here the CDR3 DNA reads TGCGCCAGCAGCGGGACAGGGAGCTACGAGCAGTACTTC. Supplemented by reference TRBV5-1 and TRBJ2-7, the full variable domain reads KAGVTQTPRYLIKTRGQQVTLSCSPISGHRSVSWYQQTPGQGLQFLFEYFSETQRNKGNFPGRFSGRQFSNSRSEMNVSTLELGDSALYLCASSGTGSYEQYFGPGTRLTVT.

The chain has TRBV7-3 and TRBJ2-3; no firm D call. CDR1 and CDR2 from the germline V gene are SGHTA and FQGTGA. Trimming removed 6 bases from V and 1 base from J, with 11 bases in between. The CDR3 consists of 14 residues. The CDR3 DNA reads TGTGCCAGCAGTCCCTACGCCCGCACAGATACGCAGTATTTT. Protein: CASSPYARTDTQYF.

V gene TRBV6-5 combines with J gene TRBJ1-2; TRBD1 matches at 9 bases. The CDR3 contains 14 residues. Trimming removed 5 bases from V and 1 base from J; junction bases left unmatched: 2. Per germline, CDR1 MNHEY and CDR2 SVGAGI. CDR3 in amino acids: CASSPGQGNYGYTF. Here the CDR3 DNA reads TGTGCCAGCAGTCCGGGACAGGGTAACTATGGCTACACCTTC.

This clone was counted a few times. V gene TRBV14 combines with J gene TRBJ1-1; 8 positions match TRBD1. Per germline, CDR1 SGHDN and CDR2 FVKESK. Trimming at V came to 5 bases and at J to 4 bases, leaving 3 bases not matched to a gene. The CDR3 is 13 amino acids. Here the CDR3 reads CASSGDRGTEAFF. In DNA, the CDR3 is TGTGCCAGCAGCGGAGACAGGGGCACTGAAGCTTTCTTT.

This clone was seen repeatedly, ten times or more. The CDR3 here is CASSPVAHEQFF. The CDR3 region has the DNA TGTGCCAGCAGCCCCGTAGCCCATGAGCAGTTCTTC. The J gene is TRBJ2-1, the V gene TRBV13; D remains ambiguous. Per germline, CDR1 PRHDT and CDR2 FYEKMQ (reference sequence). V was cut by 5 bases and J by 8 bases, with 10 bases left in between. This CDR3 has 12 residues. The full variable domain, completed using reference TRBV13 and TRBJ2-1, is AAGVIQSPRHLIKEKRETATLKCYPIPRHDTVYWYQQGPGQDPQFLISFYEKMQSDKGSIPDRFSAQQFSDYHSELNMSSLELGDSALYFCASSPVAHEQFFGPGTRLTVL.

For the CDR3, the DNA is TGTGCCTGGGGGGCAGGGGGCGAAGAGACCCAGTACTTC. Translation gives CAWGAGGEETQYF. V and J are TRBV30 and TRBJ2-5, with 8 bases fitting TRBD1. Germline CDR1 and CDR2: GTSNPN and SVGIG (reference sequence). The V segment lost 5 bases and the J segment 3 bases; nucleotides outside the gene matches: 5. The CDR3 loop spans 13 amino acids.

The chain has TRBV5-6 and TRBJ2-1; weak D call: TRBD1 (5 bases). The germline V gene has CDR1 SGHDT and CDR2 YYEEEE. V was clipped by 3 bases and J by 7 bases, with 11 bases between them. The CDR3 extends over 13 amino acids. The CDR3: CASSSTGWNEQFF. The CDR3 region has the DNA TGTGCCAGCAGCTCAACAGGTTGGAATGAGCAGTTCTTC.

DNA for the CDR3: TGCGCCAGCAGCTTGAAAGGGGCTGACTATGGCTACACCTTC. This encodes CASSLKGADYGYTF. The J gene is TRBJ1-2, the V gene TRBV5-1; the D gene is possibly TRBD1 (5 bases). The CDR3 runs 14 residues. Germline CDR1 and CDR2: SGHRS and YFSETQ. V lost 1 base and J lost 3, with 10 bases in between.

This clone was seen a handful of times. This chain connects TRBV2 to TRBJ2-6; a possible D gene is TRBD1 (5 bases). The V gene's germline CDR1 is SNHLY and CDR2 FYNNEI. This CDR3 has 14 residues. Deletions cut 4 bases from V and 4 bases from J, with 8 bases between. CDR3 residues: CASSARAGANVLTF. The CDR3 nucleotides read TGTGCCAGCAGTGCCAGGGCCGGGGCCAACGTCCTGACTTTC. Drawing the rest from reference TRBV2 and TRBJ2-6, the complete variable domain is EPEVTQTPSHQVTQMGQEVILRCVPISNHLYFYWYRQILGQKVEFLVSFYNNEISEKSEIFDDQFSVERPDGSNFTLKIRSTKLEDSAMYFCASSARAGANVLTFGAGSRLTVL.

This clone was counted a single time. The CDR3 DNA is TGCGCCAGCAGCCAAGATTTCGGTTTTCCCTCCTACGAGCAGTACTTC. This encodes CASSQDFGFPSYEQYF. The rearrangement joins TRBV4-1 to TRBJ2-7; D gene unclear. There are 16 residues in the CDR3. CDR1 and CDR2 from the germline V gene are MGHRA and YSYEKL. Trimming left V 0 bases short and J 0 bases short, with 12 bases between.

This clone was seen a handful of times. J is TRBJ2-1 and V is TRBV6-5; the match to TRBD2 covers 8 bases. V trimming: 7 bases; J trimming: 3 bases; junction bases outside the gene matches: 8. This CDR3 is built from 15 residues. CDR1 MNHEY and CDR2 SVGAGI come from the germline V gene. CDR3 nucleotides: TGTGCCAGCAACATAGGGGGACTAGGCTACAATGAGCAGTTCTTC. Translating gives CASNIGGLGYNEQFF.

This clone was counted only a few times. The rearrangement joins TRBV19 to TRBJ2-1; 9 positions match TRBD1. After removal of 7 bases from V and 8 bases from J, the junction contained 6 bases not matched to a gene. CDR3 length equals 13 residues. Germline assignment: CDR1 LNHDA and CDR2 SQIVND (reference sequence). The CDR3 here is CASIGQGWHEQFF. The CDR3 DNA reads as TGTGCCAGTATCGGACAGGGGTGGCATGAGCAGTTCTTC.

This clone has more than one count but fewer than ten. The chain is built from TRBV7-3 and TRBJ2-3; D may be TRBD2 (5 bases). V lost 5 bases and J 1 base, leaving 13 bases between the germline ends. This CDR3 region has 15 residues. Looked up from germline, CDR1 is SGHTA and CDR2 is FQGTGA. CDR3 sequence (DNA): TGTGCCAGCAGCAAACGGGGTAGCGGCACAGATACGCAGTATTTT. Its protein product is CASSKRGSGTDTQYF. The full variable domain, in which reference TRBV7-3 and TRBJ2-3 provide the parts outside the CDR3, is GAGVSQTPSNKVTEKGKYVELRCDPISGHTALYWYRQSLGQGPEFLIYFQGTGAADDSGLPNDRFFAVRPEGSVSTLKIQRTERGDSAVYLCASSKRGSGTDTQYFGPGTRLTVL.

V gene TRBV28 combines with J gene TRBJ1-1; no reliable D call. The germline V gene encodes CDR1 MDHEN and CDR2 SYDVKM. V was clipped by 2 bases and J by 11 bases, with 12 bases between them. The CDR3 loop spans 12 amino acids. The CDR3 sequence is CASSLKEPIAFF. Here the CDR3 DNA reads TGTGCCAGCAGTTTAAAAGAGCCAATTGCTTTCTTT.

This clone was seen a few times. The gene calls are TRBV27 and TRBJ2-2; 7 bases are shared with TRBD2. V trimming: 5 bases; J trimming: 5 bases; junction bases outside the gene matches: 17. Germline CDR1 is MNHEY and CDR2 is SMNVEV (reference sequence). The CDR3 covers 18 residues. The CDR3 protein is CASSISGGRARSTGELFF. CDR3 in DNA: TGTGCCAGCAGTATTTCCGGTGGGAGGGCCCGGAGTACCGGGGAGCTGTTTTTT.

V gene TRBV29-1 combines with J gene TRBJ2-3, with D possibly matching TRBD1 (5 bases). The CDR3 loop spans 15 amino acids. Trimming stripped 4 bases from V and 1 base from J, with 15 bases between. Germline lookup yields CDR1 SQVTM and CDR2 ANQGSEA. CDR3 coding DNA: TGCAGCGTTGTAGGGCAGGGAAAGCGCACAGATACGCAGTATTTT. The encoded protein is CSVVGQGKRTDTQYF.

This clone has only a few counts. This chain links TRBV19 with TRBJ1-4; a weak D match, TRBD1 (6 bases). Germline CDR1 reads LNHDA; CDR2 reads SQIVND (reference sequence). The CDR3 has 17 residues. V was trimmed by 4 bases and J by 0 bases, leaving 15 bases between them. The CDR3 region is CASSSGGQTATNEKLFF. The CDR3 DNA follows: TGTGCCAGTAGTAGTGGCGGACAGACTGCAACTAATGAAAAACTGTTTTTT.